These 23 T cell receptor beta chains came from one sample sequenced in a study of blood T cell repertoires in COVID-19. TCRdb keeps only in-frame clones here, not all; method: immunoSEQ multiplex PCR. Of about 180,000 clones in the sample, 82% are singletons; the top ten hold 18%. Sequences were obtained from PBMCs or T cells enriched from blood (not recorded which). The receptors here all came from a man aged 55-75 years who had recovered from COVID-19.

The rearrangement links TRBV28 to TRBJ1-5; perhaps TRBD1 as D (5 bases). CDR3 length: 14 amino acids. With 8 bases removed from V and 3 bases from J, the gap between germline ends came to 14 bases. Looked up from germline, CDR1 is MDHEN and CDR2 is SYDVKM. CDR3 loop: CASQMPGDNQPQHF. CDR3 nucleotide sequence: TGTGCCAGCCAGATGCCGGGGGACAATCAGCCCCAGCATTTT.

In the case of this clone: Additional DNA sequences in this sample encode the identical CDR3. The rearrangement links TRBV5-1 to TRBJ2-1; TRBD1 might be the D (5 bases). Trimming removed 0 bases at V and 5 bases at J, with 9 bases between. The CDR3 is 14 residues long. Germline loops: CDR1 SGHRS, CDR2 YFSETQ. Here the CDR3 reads CASSLASGNNEQFF. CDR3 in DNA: TGCGCCAGCAGCTTGGCATCAGGGAACAATGAGCAGTTCTTC.

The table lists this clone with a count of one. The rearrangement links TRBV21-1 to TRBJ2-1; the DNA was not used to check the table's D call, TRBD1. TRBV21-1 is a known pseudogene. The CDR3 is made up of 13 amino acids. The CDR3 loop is CASSTTIQNEQFF. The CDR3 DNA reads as TGTGCCAGCAGCACAACGATCCAGAATGAGCAGTTCTTC.

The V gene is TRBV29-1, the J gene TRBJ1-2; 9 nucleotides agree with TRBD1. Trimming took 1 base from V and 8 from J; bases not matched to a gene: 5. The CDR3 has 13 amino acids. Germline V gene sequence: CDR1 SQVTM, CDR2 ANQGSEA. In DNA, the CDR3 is TGCAGCGTTGAAGGAGGGACAGGGCGAGGCTACACCTTC. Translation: CSVEGGTGRGYTF.

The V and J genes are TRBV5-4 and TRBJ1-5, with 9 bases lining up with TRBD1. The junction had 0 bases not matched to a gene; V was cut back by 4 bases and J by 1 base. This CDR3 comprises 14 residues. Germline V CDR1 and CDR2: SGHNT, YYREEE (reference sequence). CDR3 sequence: CASSGQGSNQPQHF. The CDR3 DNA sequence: TGTGCCAGCAGCGGACAGGGGAGCAATCAGCCCCAGCATTTT.

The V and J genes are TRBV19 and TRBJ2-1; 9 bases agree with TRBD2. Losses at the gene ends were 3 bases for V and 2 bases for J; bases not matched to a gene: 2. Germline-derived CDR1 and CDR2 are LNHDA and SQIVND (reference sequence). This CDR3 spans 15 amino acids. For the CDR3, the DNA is TGTGCCAGTAGTATTAGCGGGAGCCCCTACAATGAGCAGTTCTTC. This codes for CASSISGSPYNEQFF.

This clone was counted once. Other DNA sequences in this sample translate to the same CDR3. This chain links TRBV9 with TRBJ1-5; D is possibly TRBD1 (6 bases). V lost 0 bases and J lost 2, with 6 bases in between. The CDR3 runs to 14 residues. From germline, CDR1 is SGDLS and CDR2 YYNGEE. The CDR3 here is CASSVEGGNQPQHF. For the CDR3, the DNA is TGTGCCAGCAGCGTAGAGGGGGGCAATCAGCCCCAGCATTTT.

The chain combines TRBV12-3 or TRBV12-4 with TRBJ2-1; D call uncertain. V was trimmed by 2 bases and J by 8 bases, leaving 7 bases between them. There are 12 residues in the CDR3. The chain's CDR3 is CASSLNRYEQFF. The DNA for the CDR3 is TGTGCCAGCAGTTTAAATAGATATGAGCAGTTCTTC.

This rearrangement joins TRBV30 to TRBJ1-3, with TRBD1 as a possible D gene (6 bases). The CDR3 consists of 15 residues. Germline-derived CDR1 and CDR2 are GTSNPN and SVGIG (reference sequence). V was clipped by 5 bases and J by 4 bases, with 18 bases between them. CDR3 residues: CAWGLSTGQGNTIYF. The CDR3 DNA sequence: TGTGCCTGGGGGCTGTCCACAGGGCAAGGAAACACCATATATTTT.

The CDR3: CASGAGTDFAGNTIYF. The CDR3 nucleotides read TGTGCTAGTGGTGCCGGGACTGACTTTGCTGGAAACACCATATATTTT. The chain uses TRBV12-5 and TRBJ1-3; maybe TRBD1 (5 bases). Germline CDR1 reads LGHNT; CDR2 reads FRNRAP. V lost 5 bases to trimming and J lost 2 bases, with 16 bases between them. The CDR3 runs to 16 residues.

The CDR3 region is CASSGNRGPNSPLHF. CDR3 sequence (DNA): TGCGCCAGCAGTGGGAACAGGGGGCCTAATTCACCCCTCCACTTT. The chain is built from TRBV10-2 and TRBJ1-6, with 9 positions matching TRBD1. Germline V gene data show CDR1 as WSHSY and CDR2 as SAAADI. The CDR3 has 15 residues. The V gene end was trimmed by 4 bases and the J gene end by 6 bases; junction bases not matched to a gene: 4.

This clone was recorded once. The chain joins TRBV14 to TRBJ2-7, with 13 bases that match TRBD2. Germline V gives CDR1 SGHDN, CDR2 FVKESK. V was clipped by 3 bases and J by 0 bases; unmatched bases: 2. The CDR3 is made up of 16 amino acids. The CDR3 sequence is CASSQGLAGPSYEQYF. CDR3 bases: TGTGCCAGCAGCCAGGGACTAGCGGGGCCCTCCTACGAGCAGTACTTC. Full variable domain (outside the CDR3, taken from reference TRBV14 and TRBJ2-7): EAGVTQFPSHSVIEKGQTVTLRCDPISGHDNLYWYRRVMGKEIKFLLHFVKESKQDESGMPNNRFLAERTGGTYSTLKVQPAELEDSGVYFCASSQGLAGPSYEQYFGPGTRLTVT.

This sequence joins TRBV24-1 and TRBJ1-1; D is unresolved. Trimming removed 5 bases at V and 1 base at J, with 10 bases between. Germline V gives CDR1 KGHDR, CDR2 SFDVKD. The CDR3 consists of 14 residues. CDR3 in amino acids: CATSASGSNTEAFF. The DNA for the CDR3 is TGTGCCACCAGTGCATCGGGGTCGAACACTGAAGCTTTCTTT.

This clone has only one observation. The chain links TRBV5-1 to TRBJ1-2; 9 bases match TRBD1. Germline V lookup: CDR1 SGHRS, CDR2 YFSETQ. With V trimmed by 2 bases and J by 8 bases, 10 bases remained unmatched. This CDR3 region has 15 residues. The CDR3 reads CASSFTGGDFYGYTF. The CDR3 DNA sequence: TGCGCCAGCAGCTTTACAGGGGGCGATTTTTACGGCTACACCTTC.

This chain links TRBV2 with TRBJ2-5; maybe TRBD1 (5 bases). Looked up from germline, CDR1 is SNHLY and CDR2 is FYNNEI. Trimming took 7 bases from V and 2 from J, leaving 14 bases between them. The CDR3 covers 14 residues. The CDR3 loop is CASKAGRTQETQYF. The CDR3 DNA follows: TGTGCCAGCAAGGCAGGACGGACACAAGAGACCCAGTACTTC.

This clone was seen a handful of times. This chain's CDR3 is CASSADPTGTGNTIYF. CDR3 DNA sequence: TGTGCCAGCAGTGCCGATCCGACAGGGACTGGAAACACCATATATTTT. The gene calls are TRBV6-1 and TRBJ1-3; 7 bases line up with TRBD1. With 4 bases clipped from V and 2 bases from J, the junction kept 8 bases outside the gene matches. The V gene's germline CDR1 is MNHNS and CDR2 SASEGT. This CDR3 comprises 16 residues.

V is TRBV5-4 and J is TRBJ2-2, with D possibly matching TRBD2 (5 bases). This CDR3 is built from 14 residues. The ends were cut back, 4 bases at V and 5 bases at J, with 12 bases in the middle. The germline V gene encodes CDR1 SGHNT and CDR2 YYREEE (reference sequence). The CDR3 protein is CASSRPGRTGELFF. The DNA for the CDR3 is TGTGCCAGCAGCCGCCCGGGAAGGACCGGGGAGCTGTTTTTT.

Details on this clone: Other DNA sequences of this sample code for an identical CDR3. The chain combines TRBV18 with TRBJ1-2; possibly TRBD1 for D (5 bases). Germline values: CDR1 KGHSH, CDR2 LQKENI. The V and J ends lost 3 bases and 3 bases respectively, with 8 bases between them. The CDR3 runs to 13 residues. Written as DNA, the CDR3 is TGTGCCAGCTCACCCGAAGGGGACTATGGCTACACCTTC. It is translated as CASSPEGDYGYTF.

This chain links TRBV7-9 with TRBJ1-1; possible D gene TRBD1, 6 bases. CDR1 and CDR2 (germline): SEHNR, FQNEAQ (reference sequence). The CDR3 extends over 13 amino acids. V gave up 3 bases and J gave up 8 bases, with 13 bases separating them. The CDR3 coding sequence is TGTGCCAGCAGCTTGGCGACAGGCCTCGAAGCTTTCTTT. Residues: CASSLATGLEAFF. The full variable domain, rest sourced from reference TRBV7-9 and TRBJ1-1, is DTGVSQNPRHKITKRGQNVTFRCDPISEHNRLYWYRQTLGQGPEFLTYFQNEAQLEKSRLLSDRFSAERPKGSFSTLEIQRTEQGDSAMYLCASSLATGLEAFFGQGTRLTVV.

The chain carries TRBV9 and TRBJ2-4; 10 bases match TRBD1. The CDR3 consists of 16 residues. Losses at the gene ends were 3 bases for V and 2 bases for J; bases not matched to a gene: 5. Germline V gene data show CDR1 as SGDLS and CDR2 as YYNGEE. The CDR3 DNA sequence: TGTGCCAGCAGCGCCCGACAGGGGGCGACCAAAAACATTCAGTACTTC. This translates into CASSARQGATKNIQYF.

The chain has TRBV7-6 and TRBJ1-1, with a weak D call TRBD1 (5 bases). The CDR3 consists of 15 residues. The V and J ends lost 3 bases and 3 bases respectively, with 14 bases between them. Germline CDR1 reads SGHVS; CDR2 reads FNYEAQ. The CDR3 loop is CASSLRGGGDTEAFF. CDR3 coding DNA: TGTGCCAGCAGCTTGCGTGGTGGGGGGGACACTGAAGCTTTCTTT.

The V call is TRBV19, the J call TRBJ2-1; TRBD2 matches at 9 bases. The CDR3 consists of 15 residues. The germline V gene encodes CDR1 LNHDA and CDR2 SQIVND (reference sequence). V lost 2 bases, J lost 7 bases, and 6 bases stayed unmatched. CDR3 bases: TGTGCCAGTAGTATAAGGGCTAGCGGGATAAATGAGCAGTTCTTC. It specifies CASSIRASGINEQFF.

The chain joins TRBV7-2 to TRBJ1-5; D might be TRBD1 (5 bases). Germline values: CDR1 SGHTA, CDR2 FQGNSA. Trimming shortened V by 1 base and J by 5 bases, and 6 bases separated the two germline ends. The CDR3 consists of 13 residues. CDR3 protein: CASSLVQDQPQHF. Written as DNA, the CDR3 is TGTGCCAGCAGCTTAGTACAGGATCAGCCCCAGCATTTT.